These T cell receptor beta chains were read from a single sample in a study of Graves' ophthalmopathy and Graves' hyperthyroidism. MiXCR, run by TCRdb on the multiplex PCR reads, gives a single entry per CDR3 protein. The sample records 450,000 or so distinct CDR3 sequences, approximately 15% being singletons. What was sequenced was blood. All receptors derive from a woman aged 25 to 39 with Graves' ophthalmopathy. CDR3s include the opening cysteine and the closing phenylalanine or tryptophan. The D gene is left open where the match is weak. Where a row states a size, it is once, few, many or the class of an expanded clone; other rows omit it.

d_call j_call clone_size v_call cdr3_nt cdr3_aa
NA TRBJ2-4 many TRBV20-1 TGCAGTTCTTTAGGGGGGGATCTAGCCAAAAACATTAAGTACTTC CSSLGGDLAKNIKYF
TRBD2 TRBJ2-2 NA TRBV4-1 TGCGCCAGCAGCGAGCGGGGTGCTGCGAACACCGGGGAGCTGTTTTTT CASSERGAANTGELFF
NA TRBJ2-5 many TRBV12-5 TGTGCTAGTGGTTTGGTACCTCTGGAGACCCAGTACTTC CASGLVPLETQYF
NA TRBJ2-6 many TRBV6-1 TGTGCCAGCAGAAGTACAGGTACTGGGGCCAACGTCCTGACTTTC CASRSTGTGANVLTF
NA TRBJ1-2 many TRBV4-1 TGCGCCAGCAGCCCGCGACGAGTCGACTATGGCTACACCTTC CASSPRRVDYGYTF
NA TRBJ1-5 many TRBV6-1 TGTGCCAGCAATGAGGGGGGAGGCAATCAGCCCCAGCATTTT CASNEGGGNQPQHF
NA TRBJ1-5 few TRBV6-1 TGTGCCAGCAGCCGGGGGTTGGACAGTACCAATCAGCCCCAGCATTTT CASSRGLDSTNQPQHF
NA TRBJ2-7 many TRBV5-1 TGCGCCAGCAGTTCGGGGGCAAGGGGCTACGAGCAGTACTTC CASSSGARGYEQYF
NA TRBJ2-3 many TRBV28 TGTGCCAGCAGTTCGGACTACCTCAGCACAGATACGCAGTATTTT CASSSDYLSTDTQYF
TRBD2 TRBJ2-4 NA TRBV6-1 TGTGCCAGCAGGGGGACTAGCGGAGTTGAAGCCAAAAACATTCAGTACTTC CASRGTSGVEAKNIQYF
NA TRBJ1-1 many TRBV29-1 TGCAGCGTTGGACCGGGACACGGAATGAACACTGAAGCTTTCTTT CSVGPGHGMNTEAFF
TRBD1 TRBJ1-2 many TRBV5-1 TGCGCCAGCAGCTTGGAGGGACAGAACTATGGCTACACCTTC CASSLEGQNYGYTF
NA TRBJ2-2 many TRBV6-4 TGTGCCAGCAGTGACACAACCACCGGGGAGCTGTTTTTT CASSDTTTGELFF
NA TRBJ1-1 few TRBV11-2 TGTGCCAGCAGCTTAGTCTATGGGGGCACGAACACTGAAGCTTTCTTT CASSLVYGGTNTEAFF
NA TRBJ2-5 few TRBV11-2 TGTGCCAGCAGCTCCGGTCTCTCGGCGGCCAACCAAGAGACCCAGTACTTC CASSSGLSAANQETQYF
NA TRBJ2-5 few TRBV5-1 TGCGCCAGCAGCTTGGCGTCGACAGGCGTCCAAGAGACCCAGTACTTC CASSLASTGVQETQYF
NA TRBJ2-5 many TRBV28 TGTGCCAGCAGTCCCCCGCAGGGGACCAAGACCCAGTACTTC CASSPPQGTKTQYF
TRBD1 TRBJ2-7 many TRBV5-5 TGTGCCAGCACCCTACCGGGACAGGGGGTCGAGCAGTACTTC CASTLPGQGVEQYF
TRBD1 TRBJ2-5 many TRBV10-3 TGTGCCATCAGTGCCCCGGACAGGGGGCTGGAGACCCAGTACTTC CAISAPDRGLETQYF
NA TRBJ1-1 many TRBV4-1 TGCGCCAGCAGCCAAGTTATTCAGAACACTGAAGCTTTCTTT CASSQVIQNTEAFF
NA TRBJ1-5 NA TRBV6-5 TGTGCCAGCAGTTACGCGACCCGGGACCGCACGGCGCCCCAGCATTTT CASSYATRDRTAPQHF
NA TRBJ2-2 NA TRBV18 TGTGCCAGCTCACCGGCCAGCGGGAACACCGGGGAGCTGTTTTTT CASSPASGNTGELFF
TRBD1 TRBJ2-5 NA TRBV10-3 TGTGCCATCAGGGCCGGACAGGGCAAAGAGACCCAGTACTTC CAIRAGQGKETQYF
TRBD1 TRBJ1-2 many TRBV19 TGTGCCAGTAAGGGACAGGGGACATCTGACTATGGCTACACCTTC CASKGQGTSDYGYTF
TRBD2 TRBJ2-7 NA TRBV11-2 TGTGCCAGCAGCTTAGTAGACGGGGGGGGCCCCTACGAGCAGTACTTC CASSLVDGGGPYEQYF
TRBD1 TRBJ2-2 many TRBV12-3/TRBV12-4 TGTGCCAGCAGGGAACGGACAGGGATGACCGGGGAGCTGTTTTTT CASRERTGMTGELFF
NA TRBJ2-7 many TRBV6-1 TGTGCCAGCGCCCCCGAGGGGGGCTACGAGCAGTACTTC CASAPEGGYEQYF
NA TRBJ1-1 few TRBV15 TGTGCCACCAGCTCGGCAGAGAACACTGAAGCTTGCTTT CATSSAENTEACF
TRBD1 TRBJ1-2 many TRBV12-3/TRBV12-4 TGTGCCAGCAGTTGGGGGGACAGGAACTATGGCTACACCTTC CASSWGDRNYGYTF
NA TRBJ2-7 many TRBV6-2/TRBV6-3 TGTGCCAGCAGGAGTGGGGGGAGCGGAGGGGTCCGATGGGAGCAGTACTTC CASRSGGSGGVRWEQYF
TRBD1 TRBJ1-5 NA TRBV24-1 TGTGCCACCAGGAAGGGGGCGCGGGTTCAGCCCCAGCATTTT CATRKGARVQPQHF
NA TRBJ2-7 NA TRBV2 TGTGCCAGCACCCTCGATCCCGGGACGGATTACGAGCAGTACTTC CASTLDPGTDYEQYF